This passage covers 9 T cell receptor beta chains from one sample sequenced in a study of blood T cells in healthy people across ages. Together with a sample-barcoded 5' primer, a J-beta primer mix was included in a second PCR lasting about 6 to 12 cycles. TCRdb fed the 5' RACE reads into MiXCR, producing one record per CDR3 protein. The table includes approximately 1,700,000 distinct CDR3 sequences, 30% to 40% detected once. The sample consisted of blood. These receptors were taken from a human donor in good health.

Notes on this clonotype: One end of the junction does not line up with germline, which may come from a read error. This chain connects TRBV24-1 to TRBJ2-5; 11 nucleotides line up with TRBD2. The CDR3 contains 15 residues. Per the germline V gene, CDR1 is KGHDR and CDR2 is SFDVKD. The CDR3 sequence is CAASSSGGLTREQYF. The CDR3 coding sequence is TGTGCCGCCAGTTCTAGCGGGGGGCTCACGCGTGAGCAGTACTTC.

The chain has TRBV14 and TRBJ2-4; TRBD2 agrees at 8 bases. V was pared by 1 base and J by 14 bases, with 7 bases of the junction left unmatched. Germline loops: CDR1 SGHDN, CDR2 FVKESK. The CDR3 loop spans 13 amino acids. In nucleotides, the CDR3 is TGTGCCAGCAGCCAAGTCGGGGGGGCAATCAAGTACTTC. Its translation is CASSQVGGAIKYF.

V gene TRBV2 combines with J gene TRBJ2-7; D gene ambiguous. Trimming cost V 4 bases and J 5 bases, with 15 bases left between them. Germline V lookup: CDR1 SNHLY, CDR2 FYNNEI. The CDR3 spans 14 residues. Here the CDR3 reads CASSVRQEEDEQYF. The CDR3 nucleotides read TGTGCCAGCAGTGTGCGACAAGAAGAGGACGAGCAGTACTTC.

This clonotype occurred a few times. The chain links TRBV7-2 to TRBJ2-5, with D maybe TRBD1 (6 bases). V shed 1 base and J shed 11 bases, with 11 bases lying between them. Per the germline V gene, CDR1 is SGHTA and CDR2 is FQGNSA. The CDR3 is made up of 12 amino acids. The CDR3 is CASSLETGQQYF. CDR3 bases: TGTGCCAGCAGCTTAGAGACAGGTCAACAGTACTTC.

Notes on this clonotype: A much larger clone sits a single nucleotide away, making a read error possible. The V call is TRBV29-1, the J call TRBJ2-1; D ambiguous. CDR1 is SQVTM and CDR2 is ANQGSEA in the germline V gene. The CDR3 totals 11 residues. The CDR3 here is CSVEKYSEQFF. CDR3 coding DNA: TGCAGCGTTGAAAAGTACAGTGAGCAGTTCTTC.

Only a few counts were recorded for this clonotype. At one end, the junction sequence differs from germline, possibly due to a read error. In DNA, the CDR3 is TGTGCCAACAGCTTAGCGGGTCCCCCTAGCGAGCAGTACTTC. Translating it yields CANSLAGPPSEQYF. J is TRBJ2-7 and V is TRBV7-9, with TRBD2 matching 7 bases. CDR3 length: 14 residues. From germline, CDR1 is SEHNR and CDR2 FQNEAQ (reference sequence).

The sample holds many counts of this clonotype. The rearrangement uses TRBV4-2 and TRBJ1-2; D perhaps matches TRBD1 (5 bases). Germline-derived CDR1 and CDR2 are LGHNA and YNFKEQ. Deletions cut 4 bases from V and 6 bases from J, with 24 bases between. The CDR3 covers 17 residues. As DNA, the CDR3 is TGTGCCAGCAGCCCCCCCGGAAATGGCAGGGATAGAGATGGCTACACCTTC. Translated: CASSPPGNGRDRDGYTF.

The chain joins TRBV3-1 to TRBJ2-5; D possibly corresponds to TRBD2 (6 bases). Trimming pared 1 base from V and 0 bases from J, leaving 9 bases between. CDR1 LGHDT and CDR2 YNNKEL come from the germline V gene (reference sequence). This CDR3 region has 15 residues. CDR3 in DNA: TGTGCCAGCAGCCAAGGGTCGGGGGACCAAGAGACCCAGTACTTC. This gives the protein CASSQGSGDQETQYF.

The gene calls are TRBV3-1 and TRBJ1-1; no clear D. Trimming removed 0 bases at V and 5 bases at J, with 10 bases between. CDR1 and CDR2 from the germline V gene are LGHDT and YNNKEL (reference sequence). The CDR3 has 14 amino acids. CDR3 residues: CASSQEARRTEAFF. The CDR3 nucleotides are TGTGCCAGCAGCCAAGAGGCTAGGAGGACTGAAGCTTTCTTT.